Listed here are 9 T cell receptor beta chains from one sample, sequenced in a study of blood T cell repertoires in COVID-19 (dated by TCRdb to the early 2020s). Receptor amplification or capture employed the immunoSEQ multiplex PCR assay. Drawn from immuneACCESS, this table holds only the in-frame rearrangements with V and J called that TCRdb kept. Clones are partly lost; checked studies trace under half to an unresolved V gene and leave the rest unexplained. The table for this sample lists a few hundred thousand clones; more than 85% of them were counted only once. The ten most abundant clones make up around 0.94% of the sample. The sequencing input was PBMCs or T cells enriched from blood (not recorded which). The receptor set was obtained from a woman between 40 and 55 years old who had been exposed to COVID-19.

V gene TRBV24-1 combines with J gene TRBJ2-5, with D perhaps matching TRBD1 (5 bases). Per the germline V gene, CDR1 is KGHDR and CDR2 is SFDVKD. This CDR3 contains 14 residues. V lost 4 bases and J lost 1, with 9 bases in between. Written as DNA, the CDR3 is TGTGCCACCAGTGACCCCCAGGGCCAAGAGACCCAGTACTTC. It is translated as CATSDPQGQETQYF.

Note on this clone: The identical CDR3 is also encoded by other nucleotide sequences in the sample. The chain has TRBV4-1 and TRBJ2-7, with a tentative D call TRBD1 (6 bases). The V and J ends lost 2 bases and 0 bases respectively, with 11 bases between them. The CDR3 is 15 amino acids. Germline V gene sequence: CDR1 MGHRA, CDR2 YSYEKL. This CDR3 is CASSQLQGSSYEQYF. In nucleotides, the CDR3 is TGCGCCAGCAGCCAATTACAGGGCAGCTCCTACGAGCAGTACTTC.

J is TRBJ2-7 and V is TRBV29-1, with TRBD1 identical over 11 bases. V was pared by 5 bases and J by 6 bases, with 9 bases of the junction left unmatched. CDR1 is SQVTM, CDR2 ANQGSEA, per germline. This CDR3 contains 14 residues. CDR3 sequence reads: CSVKGGQGAAEQYF. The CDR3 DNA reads TGCAGCGTTAAAGGCGGACAGGGGGCTGCCGAGCAGTACTTC.

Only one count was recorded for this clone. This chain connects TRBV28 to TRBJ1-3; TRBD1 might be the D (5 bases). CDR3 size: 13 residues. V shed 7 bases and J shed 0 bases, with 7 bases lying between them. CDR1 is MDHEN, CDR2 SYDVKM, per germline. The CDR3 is CASTTGSGNTIYF. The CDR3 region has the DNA TGTGCCAGCACTACAGGCTCTGGAAACACCATATATTTT.

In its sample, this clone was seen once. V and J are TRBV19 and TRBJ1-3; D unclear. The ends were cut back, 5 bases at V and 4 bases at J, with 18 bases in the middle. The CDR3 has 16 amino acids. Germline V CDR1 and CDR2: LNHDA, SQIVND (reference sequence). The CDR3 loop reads CASSPIRGDLGNTIYF. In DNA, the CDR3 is TGTGCCAGTAGTCCAATCCGAGGCGACCTGGGAAACACCATATATTTT. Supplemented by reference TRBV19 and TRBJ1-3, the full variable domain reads DGGITQSPKYLFRKEGQNVTLSCEQNLNHDAMYWYRQDPGQGLRLIYYSQIVNDFQKGDIAEGYSVSREKKESFPLTVTSAQKNPTAFYLCASSPIRGDLGNTIYFGEGSWLTVV.

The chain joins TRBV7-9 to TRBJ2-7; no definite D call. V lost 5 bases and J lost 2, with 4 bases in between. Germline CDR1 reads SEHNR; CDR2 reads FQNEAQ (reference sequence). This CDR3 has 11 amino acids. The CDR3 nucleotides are TGTGCCAGCAGCCCCGCCTACGAGCAGTACTTC. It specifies CASSPAYEQYF.

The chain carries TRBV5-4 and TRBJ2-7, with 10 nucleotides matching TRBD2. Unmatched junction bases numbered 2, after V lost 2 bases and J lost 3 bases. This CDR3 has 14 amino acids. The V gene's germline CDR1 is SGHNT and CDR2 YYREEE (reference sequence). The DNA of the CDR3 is TGTGCCAGCAGCTTAGCGGGAGGGAACTACGAGCAGTACTTC. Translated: CASSLAGGNYEQYF.

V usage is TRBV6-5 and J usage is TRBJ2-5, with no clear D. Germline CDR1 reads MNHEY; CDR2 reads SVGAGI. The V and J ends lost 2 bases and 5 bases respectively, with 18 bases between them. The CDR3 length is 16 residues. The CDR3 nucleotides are TGTGCCAGCAGTTACCTCGGCGGATTGGCACGGGAGACCCAGTACTTC. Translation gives CASSYLGGLARETQYF.

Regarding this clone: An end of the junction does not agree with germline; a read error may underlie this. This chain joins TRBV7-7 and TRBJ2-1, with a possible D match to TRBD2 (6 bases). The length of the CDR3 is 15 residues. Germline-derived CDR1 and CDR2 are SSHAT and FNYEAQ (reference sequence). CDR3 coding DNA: TGTGCTAGCAGCTTAAGTCCCGGGACTCCCAATGAGCAGTTCTTC. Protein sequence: CASSLSPGTPNEQFF.